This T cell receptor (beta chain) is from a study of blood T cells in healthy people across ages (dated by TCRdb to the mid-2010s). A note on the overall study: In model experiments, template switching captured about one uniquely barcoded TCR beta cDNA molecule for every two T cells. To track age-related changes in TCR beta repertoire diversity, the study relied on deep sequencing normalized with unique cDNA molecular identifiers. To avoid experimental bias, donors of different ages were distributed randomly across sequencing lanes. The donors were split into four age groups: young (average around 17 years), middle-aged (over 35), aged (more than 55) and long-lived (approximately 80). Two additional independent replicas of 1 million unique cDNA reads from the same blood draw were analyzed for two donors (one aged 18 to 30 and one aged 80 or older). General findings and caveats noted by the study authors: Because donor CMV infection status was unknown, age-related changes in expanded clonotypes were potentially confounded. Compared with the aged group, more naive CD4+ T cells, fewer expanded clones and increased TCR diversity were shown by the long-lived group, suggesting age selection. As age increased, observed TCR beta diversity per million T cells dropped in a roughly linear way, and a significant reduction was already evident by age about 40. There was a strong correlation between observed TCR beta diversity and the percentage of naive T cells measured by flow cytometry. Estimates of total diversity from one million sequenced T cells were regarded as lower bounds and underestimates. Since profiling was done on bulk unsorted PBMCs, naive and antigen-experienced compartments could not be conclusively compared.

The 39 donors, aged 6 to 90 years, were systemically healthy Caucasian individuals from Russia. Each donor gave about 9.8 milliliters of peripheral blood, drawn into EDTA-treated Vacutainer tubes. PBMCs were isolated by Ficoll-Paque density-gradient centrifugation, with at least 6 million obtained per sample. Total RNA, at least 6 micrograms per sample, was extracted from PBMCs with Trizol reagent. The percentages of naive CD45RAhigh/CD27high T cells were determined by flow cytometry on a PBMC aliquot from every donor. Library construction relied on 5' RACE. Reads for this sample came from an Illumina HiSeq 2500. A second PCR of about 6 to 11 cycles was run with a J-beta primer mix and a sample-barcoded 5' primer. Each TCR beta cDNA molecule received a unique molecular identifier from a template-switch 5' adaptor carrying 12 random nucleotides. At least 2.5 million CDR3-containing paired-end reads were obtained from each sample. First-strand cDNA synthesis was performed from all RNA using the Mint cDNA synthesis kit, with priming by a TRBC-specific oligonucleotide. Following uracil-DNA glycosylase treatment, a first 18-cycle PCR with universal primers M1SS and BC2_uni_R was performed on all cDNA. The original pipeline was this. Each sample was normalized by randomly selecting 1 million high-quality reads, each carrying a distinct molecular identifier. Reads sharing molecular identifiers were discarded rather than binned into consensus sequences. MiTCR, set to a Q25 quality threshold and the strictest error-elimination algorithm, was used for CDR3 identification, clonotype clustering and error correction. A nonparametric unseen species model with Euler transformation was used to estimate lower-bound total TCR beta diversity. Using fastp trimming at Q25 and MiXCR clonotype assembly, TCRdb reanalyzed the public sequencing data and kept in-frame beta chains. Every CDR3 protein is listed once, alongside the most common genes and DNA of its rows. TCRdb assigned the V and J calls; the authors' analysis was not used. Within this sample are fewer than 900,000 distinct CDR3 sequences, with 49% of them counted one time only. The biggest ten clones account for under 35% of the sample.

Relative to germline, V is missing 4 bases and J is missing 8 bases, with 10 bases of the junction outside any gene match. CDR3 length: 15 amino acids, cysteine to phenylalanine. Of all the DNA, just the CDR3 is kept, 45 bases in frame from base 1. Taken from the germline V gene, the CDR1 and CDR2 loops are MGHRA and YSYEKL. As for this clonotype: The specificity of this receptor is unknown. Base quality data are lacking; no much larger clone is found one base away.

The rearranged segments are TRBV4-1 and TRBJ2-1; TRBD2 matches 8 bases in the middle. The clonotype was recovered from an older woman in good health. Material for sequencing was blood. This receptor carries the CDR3 CASSLQAGGIYEQFF. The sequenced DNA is TGCGCCAGCAGCCTCCAGGCGGGAGGAATCTATGAGCAGTTCTTC.